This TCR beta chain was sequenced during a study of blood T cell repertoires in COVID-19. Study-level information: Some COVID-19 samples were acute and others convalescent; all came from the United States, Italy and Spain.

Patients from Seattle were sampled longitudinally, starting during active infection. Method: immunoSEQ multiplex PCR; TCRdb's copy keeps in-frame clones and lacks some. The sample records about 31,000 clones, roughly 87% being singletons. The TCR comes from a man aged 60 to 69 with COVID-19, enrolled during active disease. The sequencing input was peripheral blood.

The CDR3 region is CASSPGQWGYNEQFF. The DNA of the CDR3 is TGTGCCAGCAGCCCCGGACAGTGGGGCTACAATGAGCAGTTCTTC. J is TRBJ2-1 and V is TRBV7-9, with D possibly TRBD1 on 6 matching bases. In germline, CDR1 is SEHNR, CDR2 FQNEAQ (reference sequence). The V and J ends lost 5 bases and 3 bases respectively, with 14 bases between them. CDR3 size: 15 residues.